The entry below describes one TCR beta chain. This record belongs to a study of regulatory T cells in long-lasting Graves disease. Construction of TCR beta libraries relied on iRepertoire HTBI primers and on Arm-PCR targeting CDR3 regions. TCRdb reanalysed the multiplex PCR reads using MiXCR and keeps one entry per CDR3 protein. The sample has roughly 420,000 distinct CDR3 sequences; less than 20% are singletons. Time point denoted: newly diagnosed GD, antithyroid drugs for less than 3 months. From PBMCs, RNA was extracted and then used to make the TCR library. This sample also appeared in a second study, on T cells in Graves' hyperthyroidism and ophthalmopathy.

The clonotype comes from a woman aged 25 to 39 with Graves disease. The sample consisted of peripheral blood mononuclear cells (PBMCs), taken at new diagnosis, from a patient treated with antithyroid drugs.

The CDR3 loop is CASSQDPWGEAFF. In DNA, the CDR3 is TGTGCCAGCAGCCAAGACCCTTGGGGTGAAGCTTTCTTT. The chain has TRBV4-2 and TRBJ1-1; the D is unclear. The CDR3 runs to 13 residues. Germline V gene sequence: CDR1 LGHNA, CDR2 YNFKEQ. Trimming stripped 0 bases from V and 7 bases from J, with 9 bases between.